These T cell receptor beta chains were read from a single sample in a study of regulatory T cells in long-lasting Graves disease. A single record per CDR3 protein comes from TCRdb applying MiXCR to the multiplex PCR reads. The top ten hold roughly 9.7% of the sample, which has about 540,000 distinct CDR3 sequences, around an eighth seen once. The sample was also reused in another study, on T cells in Graves' hyperthyroidism and ophthalmopathy.

The sample here was peripheral blood mononuclear cells (PBMCs), taken at new diagnosis, from a patient treated with antithyroid drugs. The receptors derive from a man under 40 with Graves disease. Each CDR3 is given with its conserved first and last residue. D genes are given only for firm matches. The size of a clone is reported for some rows only, either as once, few or many, or as a class for expanded clones.

NA,TRBJ1-1,TRBV29-1,NA,11,CSAARRTEAFF,TGCAGCGCCGCCCGGAGGACTGAAGCTTTCTTT
TRBD1,TRBJ2-7,TRBV24-1,many,16,CATSDSNPGQDYEQYF,TGTGCCACCAGTGATTCCAACCCTGGACAGGACTACGAGCAGTACTTC
NA,TRBJ2-3,TRBV20-1,NA,13,CSARSPSTDTQYF,TGCAGTGCTAGATCTCCTAGCACAGATACGCAGTATTTT
NA,TRBJ2-2,TRBV5-6,many,12,CASSFGVGELFF,TGTGCCAGCAGCTTTGGGGTTGGCGAGCTGTTTTTT
TRBD2,TRBJ2-3,TRBV2,many,15,CASGGRALSTDTQYF,TGTGCCAGCGGCGGGAGGGCACTTAGCACAGATACGCAGTATTTT
NA,TRBJ1-4,TRBV6-5,many,15,CASSYSAGAEEKLFF,TGTGCCAGCAGTTACTCGGCAGGGGCTGAAGAAAAACTGTTTTTT
NA,TRBJ1-1,TRBV7-3,few,13,CASRAGGGTEAFF,TGTGCCAGCAGGGCTGGGGGCGGCACTGAAGCTTTCTTT
NA,TRBJ2-7,TRBV19,NA,13,CASTGSGDYEQYF,TGTGCCAGTACCGGGAGTGGGGATTACGAGCAGTACTTC
NA,TRBJ1-4,TRBV4-2,NA,15,CASSQEDSLNEKLFF,TGTGCCAGCAGCCAAGAGGACAGCCTTAATGAAAAACTGTTTTTT
NA,TRBJ2-7,TRBV18,NA,13,CASSGLDGYEQYF,TGTGCCAGCTCAGGTTTGGATGGCTACGAGCAGTACTTC
TRBD1,TRBJ1-1,TRBV12-5,NA,20,CASGLLGTGRISGATAEAFF,TGTGCTAGTGGTTTGCTGGGGACAGGGCGTATTTCGGGGGCGACCGCTGAAGCTTTCTTT
TRBD1,TRBJ2-3,TRBV7-9,many,15,CASSSGQGARGTQYF,TGTGCCAGCAGCTCTGGACAGGGGGCGCGAGGTACGCAGTATTTT
NA,TRBJ2-5,TRBV10-3,NA,14,CAISDSGRGQTQYF,TGTGCCATCAGTGATAGCGGGCGGGGGCAGACCCAGTACTTC
TRBD1,TRBJ2-7,TRBV29-1,NA,13,CSALTGWRHEQYF,TGCAGCGCACTGACAGGGTGGCGGCACGAGCAGTACTTC
NA,TRBJ2-2,TRBV7-3,many,16,CASSSTGTLNTGELFF,TGTGCCAGCAGCTCCACCGGGACCCTGAACACCGGGGAGCTGTTTTTT
NA,TRBJ2-5,TRBV7-9,many,18,CASSLGVAVRPYQETQYF,TGTGCCAGCAGCTTAGGAGTGGCAGTAAGACCCTACCAAGAGACCCAGTACTTC
NA,TRBJ2-5,TRBV20-1,few,13,CSARDGFGETQYF,TGCAGTGCTAGAGATGGCTTTGGGGAGACCCAGTACTTC
NA,TRBJ1-1,TRBV6-1,many,11,CASTAGFGAFF,TGTGCCAGCACCGCAGGCTTCGGAGCTTTCTTT
NA,TRBJ2-7,TRBV12-3/TRBV12-4,many,12,CASGEGSYEQYF,TGTGCCAGCGGGGAAGGCAGCTACGAGCAGTACTTC
TRBD2,TRBJ2-5,TRBV6-2/TRBV6-3,NA,15,CASTGQAGGEETLYF,TGTGCCAGCACAGGTCAAGCGGGAGGGGAAGAGACCCTGTACTTC
NA,TRBJ2-1,TRBV7-2,few,16,CASSPQRTGGGGEQFF,TGTGCCAGCAGCCCACAGCGGACCGGAGGGGGGGGTGAGCAGTTCTTC
NA,TRBJ2-1,TRBV30,many,13,CAWSWDDYNEQFF,TGTGCCTGGAGTTGGGACGACTACAATGAGCAGTTCTTC
NA,TRBJ2-6,TRBV6-1,many,16,CASSPEGSSGANVLTF,TGTGCCAGCAGCCCCGAGGGTAGCTCTGGGGCCAACGTCCTGACTTTC
TRBD2,TRBJ2-7,TRBV27,few,15,CASSATSGRTSEQYF,TGTGCCAGCAGTGCGACTAGCGGGAGGACAAGCGAGCAGTACTTC
NA,TRBJ2-5,TRBV19,NA,16,CASSIDGGGGQETRYF,TGTGCCAGTAGTATAGATGGGGGCGGTGGGCAAGAGACCCGGTACTTC
NA,TRBJ1-4,TRBV6-1,NA,13,CASKETVVEKLFF,TGTGCCAGCAAAGAGACGGTAGTTGAAAAACTGTTTTTT
NA,TRBJ2-1,TRBV20-1,NA,18,CSAQHQTLWGGLNNEQFF,TGCAGTGCTCAACACCAGACTCTTTGGGGGGGGCTAAACAATGAGCAGTTCTTC
TRBD2,TRBJ2-1,TRBV5-1,many,16,CASSLAGLAGYNEQFF,TGCGCCAGCAGCTTGGCCGGCCTAGCGGGGTACAATGAGCAGTTCTTC
NA,TRBJ2-2,TRBV5-1,few,14,CASSLVENTGELFF,TGCGCCAGCAGCTTGGTGGAGAACACCGGGGAGCTGTTTTTT
NA,TRBJ2-2,TRBV5-1,many,17,CASSLAVIGSGTGELFF,TGCGCCAGCAGCTTGGCCGTTATCGGGAGCGGCACCGGGGAGCTGTTTTTT
NA,TRBJ2-7,TRBV19,few,14,CAINLSGISYEQYF,TGTGCCATCAATCTCTCGGGGATCTCCTACGAGCAGTACTTC
NA,TRBJ2-7,TRBV2,many,12,CASGGGAYEQYF,TGTGCCAGCGGAGGGGGAGCCTACGAGCAGTACTTC
NA,TRBJ1-4,TRBV20-1,many,13,CSARRSANEKLFF,TGCAGTGCTAGGAGGTCGGCTAATGAAAAACTGTTTTTT
NA,TRBJ1-4,TRBV10-3,few,14,CAAKDGATNGKLFF,TGTGCCGCGAAGGACGGCGCAACTAATGGAAAACTGTTTTTT
NA,TRBJ2-1,TRBV29-1,NA,15,CSVDSGTEIYNEQFF,TGCAGCGTGGATTCCGGGACGGAGATCTACAATGAGCAGTTCTTC
TRBD2,TRBJ2-7,TRBV12-5,many,19,CASGFGLAGPGKSSYEQYF,TGTGCTAGTGGTTTCGGGCTAGCGGGGCCTGGTAAGAGCTCCTACGAGCAGTACTTC
TRBD2,TRBJ2-6,TRBV2,many,16,CASSGPGGRGANVLTF,TGTGCCAGCAGCGGTCCGGGGGGGCGCGGGGCCAACGTCCTGACTTTC
NA,TRBJ1-1,TRBV19,NA,14,CASSIFRVNTEAFF,TGTGCCAGTAGTATTTTTCGGGTCAACACTGAAGCTTTCTTT
TRBD2,TRBJ2-7,TRBV12-3/TRBV12-4,few,14,CASRVAGAHYEQYF,TGTGCCAGCAGAGTAGCGGGAGCTCACTACGAGCAGTACTTC
NA,TRBJ2-1,TRBV11-2,few,16,CASSSRGGGSYNEQFF,TGTGCCAGCAGCTCTAGAGGAGGGGGATCTTACAATGAGCAGTTCTTC
TRBD2,TRBJ2-1,TRBV6-1,few,15,CASSMTSGSVDEQFF,TGTGCCAGCAGTATGACTAGCGGGAGTGTCGATGAGCAGTTCTTC
NA,TRBJ1-4,TRBV10-3,NA,13,CAISVRDGEKLFF,TGTGCCATCAGTGTCCGGGACGGCGAAAAACTGTTTTTT
NA,TRBJ2-7,TRBV19,once,13,CASSIPGDDEQYF,TGTGCCAGTAGTATACCTGGGGACGACGAGCAGTACTTC
NA,TRBJ2-1,TRBV2,many,16,CASTPIPDYSYNEQFF,TGTGCCAGCACCCCCATACCGGACTACTCCTACAATGAGCAGTTCTTC
NA,TRBJ2-1,TRBV2,many,14,CASSELYSYNEQFF,TGTGCCAGCAGTGAATTGTACTCCTACAATGAGCAGTTCTTC
TRBD2,TRBJ2-5,TRBV7-9,many,15,CASSFGGGTGETQYF,TGTGCCAGCAGCTTCGGGGGGGGTACGGGAGAGACCCAGTACTTC
NA,TRBJ2-6,TRBV6-5,NA,18,CASSYSSPKNSGANVLTF,TGTGCCAGCAGTTACTCGAGCCCAAAAAACTCTGGGGCCAACGTCCTGACTTTC
TRBD1,TRBJ1-1,TRBV4-1,NA,16,CASSRTGLMGNTEAFF,TGCGCCAGCAGCAGGACAGGTCTTATGGGGAACACTGAAGCTTTCTTT
TRBD2,TRBJ2-2,TRBV2,few,16,CASRVTSGSRSGELFF,TGTGCCAGCAGGGTAACTAGCGGGAGTCGGTCCGGGGAGCTGTTTTTT
TRBD1,TRBJ1-6,TRBV5-6,few,14,CASSLWTGTSPLHF,TGTGCCAGCAGCTTGTGGACAGGGACGTCACCCCTCCACTTT
NA,TRBJ1-1,TRBV12-3/TRBV12-4,NA,12,CASTLSGTEAFF,TGTGCCAGCACCCTCTCCGGAACTGAAGCTTTCTTT
TRBD2,TRBJ2-1,TRBV7-8,many,15,CASSPLAGGLREQFF,TGTGCCAGCAGCCCCCTAGCGGGAGGATTACGGGAGCAGTTCTTC
NA,TRBJ1-4,TRBV3-1,NA,14,CASSESATNEKLFF,TGTGCCAGCTCGGAGTCTGCAACTAATGAAAAACTGTTTTTT